The clone carrying this T cell receptor (beta chain) was counted between two and nine times. The antigen is unknown. It was around 10 milliliters of peripheral blood that were drawn from each donor. Per-sample yields of isolated PBMCs were at least 6 million. The record originates from a study of blood T cells in healthy people across ages. Findings and caveats of the study: PBMC samples, being unsorted, prevented any conclusive comparison of naive and antigen-experienced cells.

Then a second PCR, running roughly 6 to 12 cycles, was carried out with a sample-barcoded 5' primer and a J-beta primer mix. Researchers report that each sample yielded at least 2.5 million CDR3-containing paired-end reads. MiXCR was run by TCRdb on the 5' RACE reads, yielding one entry per CDR3 protein. The table has hundreds of thousands of distinct CDR3 sequences, around 49% seen once. The germline V gene encodes CDR1 MNHEY and CDR2 SMNVEV (reference sequence). This CDR3 comprises 15 residues. Trimming took off 6 bases at V and 5 bases at J, with 17 bases between the two ends. Input material: blood. V is TRBV27 and J is TRBJ2-4; D gene ambiguous. The clonotype originates from a woman in her fifties or sixties in good health. In DNA form, the CDR3 reads TGTGCCAGCAGCCCACCAAGGGCTGGGGAAAACATTCAGTACTTC. Translation: CASSPPRAGENIQYF.